Detailed here is one T cell receptor (beta chain). Original handling: Reference gene primers were amplified, and this amplification served to estimate nucleated cell counts. Clones were sequenced by immunoSEQ multiplex PCR, and TCRdb holds only the in-frame ones, with some missing. That table supplies the V and J calls and clone size; D and trimming were determined from the DNA. The sample lists 200,000 to 250,000 clones, about 82% seen once, with roughly a tenth in the top ten. This CDR3 comprises 15 residues. Germline V gene sequence: CDR1 SGHDN, CDR2 FVKESK. V dropped 1 base and J dropped 0 bases, with 6 bases sitting between them. The entry originates in a study of blood T cell repertoires in COVID-19. On the study more broadly: COVID-19 samples collected from the United States, Italy and Spain covered acute and convalescent phases. Nucleic acid was either cDNA or gDNA, and it came from T cells, B-cell-depleted T cells, or PBMCs.

The V gene is TRBV14, the J gene TRBJ1-4, with no clear D. The sequence was collected from a woman older than 75 with acute or convalescent COVID-19. Sequencing was done on a sample of peripheral blood. As DNA, the CDR3 is TGTGCCAGCAGCCAAGTTGGAGCAACTAATGAAAAACTGTTTTTT. Its translation is CASSQVGATNEKLFF.